This TCR beta chain was retrieved from a study of T-cell reconstitution after alpha-beta-depleted transplantation in children listed by TCRdb under 2016. Broadly, across the study: Using TCR repertoire profiling, the study followed T-cell immune reconstitution in a quantitative way in children after TCRalphabeta/CD19-depleted allogeneic hematopoietic cell transplantation.

Relative to germline, V is missing 6 bases and J is missing 1 base, with 3 bases of the junction outside any gene match. The CDR1 and CDR2 encoded by the germline V gene are SQVTM and ANQGSEA. The CDR3 runs 14 residues from the cysteine to the phenylalanine. Kept here is only the CDR3 DNA, which spans 42 bases and is read in frame from base 1. In its sample, this clonotype was seen a few times. No cognate antigen has been identified for it. No much larger clone exists at a distance of one base, and base qualities are not known. Libraries were built with PCR. The reads were generated on an Illumina HiSeq 2500. To normalize quantification of the TCRbeta repertoire, the TCR libraries were built with molecular barcoding that relied on unique molecular identifiers. TCRdb ran its own pipeline on the public reads, namely fastp trimming at Q25 and MiXCR clone calling, and kept in-frame beta chains. Each CDR3 protein gets just one entry, which takes the most common genes and DNA from the rows behind it. The table for this sample lists 350,000 to 450,000 distinct CDR3 sequences; about 14% of them were counted only once. The ten largest account for over 3.5% of the sample.

The TCR sequence derives from a human donor who donated a stem cell graft to a child with Fanconi anemia. The rearranged chain carries TRBV29-1 and TRBJ2-3, and 11 junction bases match TRBD2. Sequenced here: PBMCs, sampled from the stem cell graft. The CDR3 protein: CSVELAGGTDTQYF. The DNA is TGCAGCGTCGAACTAGCGGGGGGCACAGATACGCAGTATTTT.